The 3 T cell receptor beta chains reported below all come from one sample, sequenced in a study of blood T cell repertoires in COVID-19. Assay: immunoSEQ multiplex PCR; the TCRdb copy retains only in-frame clones and omits some. The table lists over 200,000 clones, 88% of them singletons. The sample consisted of peripheral blood. The receptor set was obtained from a woman aged 60-75 years with acute or convalescent COVID-19.

This clone was seen many times. This chain links TRBV19 with TRBJ1-2; no firm D call. Looked up from germline, CDR1 is LNHDA and CDR2 is SQIVND (reference sequence). V gave up 4 bases and J gave up 4 bases, with 16 bases separating them. The CDR3 is made up of 15 amino acids. CDR3 in amino acids: CASSTVEAISYGYTF. CDR3 bases: TGTGCCAGTAGTACCGTTGAGGCAATTAGCTATGGCTACACCTTC.

The genes are TRBV11-3 and TRBJ2-5; 8 bases line up with TRBD2. The ends lost 1 base at V and 7 bases at J; junction bases unmatched: 5. The germline V gene encodes CDR1 SGHNT and CDR2 YENEEA. The CDR3 consists of 14 residues. The DNA of the CDR3 is TGTGCCAGCAGCTTAGCGGGGGGGAGCGGGACCCAGTACTTC. It yields the protein CASSLAGGSGTQYF.

This rearrangement joins TRBV7-2 to TRBJ1-2, with D possibly TRBD1 on 5 matching bases. Between the trimmed V and J ends, which lost 2 bases and 8 bases, there was a span of 12 bases. The germline V gene has CDR1 SGHTA and CDR2 FQGNSA. The CDR3 totals 13 residues. CDR3 protein: CASSLSGLGGYTF. CDR3 sequence (DNA): TGTGCCAGCAGCTTATCAGGGCTAGGGGGCTACACCTTC.